The 22 T cell receptor beta chains below all came from one sample that was sequenced in a study of blood T cell repertoires in COVID-19. Assay used: immunoSEQ multiplex PCR; TCRdb lists only in-frame clones, some missing. The sample includes 250,000 to 300,000 clones, 87% seen only once; the top ten take about 2%. Sequenced: peripheral blood. Receptors originate from a woman in her forties or fifties who had recovered from COVID-19.

The CDR3 protein is CASSPQANTGELFF. The CDR3 DNA is TGCGCCAGCAGCCCACAGGCGAACACCGGGGAGCTGTTTTTT. The chain is built from TRBV5-1 and TRBJ2-2; a possible D gene is TRBD1 (5 bases). CDR3 length: 14 amino acids. CDR1 and CDR2 (germline): SGHRS, YFSETQ. V lost 4 bases and J lost 0, with 7 bases in between.

The chain has TRBV19 and TRBJ2-1, with D perhaps TRBD1 (6 bases). V lost 1 base, J lost 12 bases, and 13 bases lay in between. The CDR3 contains 13 residues. Germline CDR1 LNHDA, CDR2 SQIVND (reference sequence). CDR3 residues: CASSIGVLTGQFF. CDR3 DNA sequence: TGTGCCAGTAGTATAGGGGTTCTGACAGGGCAGTTCTTC.

V is TRBV7-2 and J is TRBJ1-1, with D tentatively TRBD1 (5 bases). From germline, CDR1 is SGHTA and CDR2 FQGNSA. Between the trimmed V and J ends, which lost 5 bases and 2 bases, there was a span of 12 bases. This CDR3 is 14 amino acids long. CDR3 sequence: CASSRMTANTEAFF. The DNA of the CDR3 is TGTGCCAGCAGCCGTATGACAGCTAACACTGAAGCTTTCTTT. The variable domain in full, completed from reference TRBV7-2 and TRBJ1-1, reads GAGVSQSPSNKVTEKGKDVELRCDPISGHTALYWYRQSLGQGLEFLIYFQGNSAPDKSGLPSDRFSAERTGGSVSTLTIQRTQQEDSAVYLCASSRMTANTEAFFGQGTRLTVV.

For this clone: The junction differs from germline at one of its ends, possibly a read error. The V call is TRBV7-7, the J call TRBJ2-1; 12 bases are a match to TRBD2. This CDR3 has 15 amino acids. CDR1 SSHAT and CDR2 FNYEAQ come from the germline V gene (reference sequence). The CDR3 loop reads CASSSSGGAHNEQFF. The CDR3 coding sequence is TGTGCTAGCAGCTCTAGCGGGGGGGCCCACAATGAGCAGTTCTTC.

This chain's CDR3 is CASSVVEPGSGNTIYF. The DNA for the CDR3 is TGTGCCAGCAGCGTAGTGGAGCCAGGGTCCGGAAACACCATATATTTT. V gene TRBV9 combines with J gene TRBJ1-3; a weak D match, TRBD1 (5 bases). CDR1 is SGDLS, CDR2 YYNGEE, per germline. V dropped 0 bases and J dropped 4 bases, with 14 bases sitting between them. This CDR3 is built from 16 residues.

The chain joins TRBV7-8 to TRBJ2-7, with TRBD2 identical over 16 bases. Trimming took 4 bases from V and 7 from J; bases not matched to a gene: 4. Germline CDR1 reads SGHVS; CDR2 reads FQNEAQ. CDR3 length: 15 residues. The CDR3 is CASSSGTSGGDEQYF. Written as DNA, the CDR3 is TGTGCCAGCAGCTCCGGGACTAGCGGGGGGGATGAGCAGTACTTC. Variable domain in full (rest from reference TRBV7-8 and TRBJ2-7): GAGVSQSPRYKVAKRGQDVALRCDPISGHVSLFWYQQALGQGPEFLTYFQNEAQLDKSGLPSDRFFAERPEGSVSTLKIQRTQQEDSAVYLCASSSGTSGGDEQYFGPGTRLTVT.

This clone was observed once. The gene calls are TRBV6-2 or TRBV6-3 and TRBJ1-5; D may be TRBD1 (6 bases). CDR1 is MNHEY, CDR2 SVGEGT, per germline. The CDR3 is made up of 14 amino acids. V lost 5 bases and J 3 bases, leaving 11 bases between the germline ends. CDR3 coding DNA: TGTGCCAGCAGTCCCCGGACAGTCAATCAGCCCCAGCATTTT. Its protein is CASSPRTVNQPQHF.

The table lists this clone with a count of one. V usage is TRBV6-5 and J usage is TRBJ2-5, with 12 bases identical to TRBD1. This CDR3 has 16 residues. The germline gives CDR1 MNHEY, CDR2 SVGAGI. Trimming at V came to 0 bases and at J to 4 bases, leaving 3 bases not matched to a gene. The CDR3 DNA sequence: TGTGCCAGCAGTTACTCGGGGACAGGGGGCCGAGAGACCCAGTACTTC. Protein sequence: CASSYSGTGGRETQYF.

The CDR3 region has the DNA TGTGCCAGCAGCTTAGGTGCGGGAGCCCGCACAGATACGCAGTATTTT. Protein product: CASSLGAGARTDTQYF. The chain recombines TRBV7-2 with TRBJ2-3; 7 nucleotides line up with TRBD2. V shed 1 base and J 1 base; nucleotides not matched to a gene: 5. Germline V lookup: CDR1 SGHTA, CDR2 FQGNSA. CDR3 length equals 16 residues.

The sample holds one count of this clone. The chain uses TRBV5-1 and TRBJ1-2, with 7 bases fitting TRBD1. The germline gives CDR1 SGHRS, CDR2 YFSETQ. Trimming at V came to 4 bases and at J to 8 bases, leaving 14 bases not matched to a gene. This CDR3 is built from 15 residues. CDR3 region: CASSLWPDRAYGYTF. The CDR3 bases are TGCGCCAGCAGCCTATGGCCTGACAGGGCTTACGGCTACACCTTC.

The chain carries TRBV19 and TRBJ1-4, with D perhaps matching TRBD1 (5 bases). CDR1 LNHDA and CDR2 SQIVND come from the germline V gene (reference sequence). This CDR3 region has 13 residues. V lost 6 bases to trimming and J lost 8 bases, with 13 bases between them. The CDR3 here is CASSDRATEKLFF. CDR3 nucleotide sequence: TGTGCCAGTAGCGACAGAGCAACCGAAAAACTGTTTTTT.

This clone was observed a few times. The CDR3 protein is CASSFSGGVNNEQFF. CDR3 DNA: TGTGCCAGCAGTTTTAGCGGGGGGGTAAACAATGAGCAGTTCTTC. This chain uses TRBV6-6 with TRBJ2-1; TRBD2 agrees at 11 bases. V was clipped by 4 bases and J by 5 bases; unmatched bases: 4. Germline V gene lookup returns CDR1 MNHNY and CDR2 SVGAGI (reference sequence). This CDR3 has 15 amino acids.

The gene calls are TRBV27 and TRBJ2-1, with 10 positions matching TRBD1. The CDR3 has 15 residues. The junction had 12 bases not matched to a gene; V was cut back by 8 bases and J by 8 bases. The germline CDR1 and CDR2 sequences are MNHEY and SMNVEV (reference sequence). DNA of the CDR3: TGTGCCAGCGCCGGTCGGGGACAGGGGTCCCATGAGCAGTTCTTC. Amino acid sequence: CASAGRGQGSHEQFF.

The chain carries TRBV7-2 and TRBJ2-3; 8 nucleotides line up with TRBD2. The trim removed 5 bases at V and 4 bases at J, leaving 5 bases unmatched. The germline V gene has CDR1 SGHTA and CDR2 FQGNSA. The CDR3 is 14 residues long. The CDR3 protein is CASSPGRGADTQYF. CDR3 nucleotide sequence: TGTGCCAGCAGCCCTGGGCGGGGGGCAGATACGCAGTATTTT.

The rearrangement uses TRBV27 and TRBJ2-3; 14 positions agree with TRBD2. From germline, CDR1 is MNHEY and CDR2 SMNVEV (reference sequence). J was trimmed by 5 bases and V by 3 bases; bases with no gene match: 7. The CDR3 is 17 amino acids. The CDR3 here is CASSFSGLAGAVDTQYF. In DNA, the CDR3 is TGTGCCAGCAGTTTCTCGGGACTAGCGGGAGCCGTAGATACGCAGTATTTT.

Only one count was recorded for this clone. The J gene is TRBJ1-3, the V gene TRBV30; no definite D call. The CDR3 length is 13 residues. V lost 5 bases and J 0 bases, leaving 8 bases between the germline ends. Germline V gives CDR1 GTSNPN, CDR2 SVGIG (reference sequence). The CDR3 nucleotides are TGTGCCTGGGCCTCTTCCTCTGGAAACACCATATATTTT. This gives the protein CAWASSSGNTIYF.

The J gene is TRBJ2-4, the V gene TRBV2; D is perhaps TRBD1 (5 bases). The V end lost 10 bases, the J end lost 0 bases, and 16 bases lay between the germline ends. Germline V gives CDR1 SNHLY, CDR2 FYNNEI. The CDR3 has 15 amino acids. The CDR3 DNA reads as TGTGCCATAACGGGCAGGGATTTAGCCAAAAACATTCAGTACTTC. Protein: CAITGRDLAKNIQYF.

The V call is TRBV7-2, the J call TRBJ2-3; 8 nucleotides align to TRBD2. Germline V lookup: CDR1 SGHTA, CDR2 FQGNSA. Trimming took 8 bases from V and 0 from J; bases not matched to a gene: 1. CDR3 size: 13 residues. CDR3 DNA sequence: TGTGCCAGCTCTAGCGGGAGCACAGATACGCAGTATTTT. It yields the protein CASSSGSTDTQYF.

V and J are TRBV6-2 or TRBV6-3 and TRBJ1-6, with D maybe TRBD1 (6 bases). Germline values: CDR1 MNHEY, CDR2 SVGEGT. V lost 0 bases and J 4 bases, leaving 10 bases between the germline ends. This CDR3 spans 16 amino acids. For the CDR3, the DNA is TGTGCCAGCAGTTACTCGGACAGAGAATATAATTCACCCCTCCACTTT. Amino acids: CASSYSDREYNSPLHF.

The chain is built from TRBV7-9 and TRBJ2-5, with a tentative D call TRBD1 (5 bases). This CDR3 is built from 16 residues. V lost 1 base and J 4 bases, leaving 16 bases between the germline ends. CDR1 and CDR2 from the germline V gene are SEHNR and FQNEAQ (reference sequence). CDR3 DNA sequence: TGTGCCAGCAGCTTAGGACAGTCCCAGCTCCCAGAGACCCAGTACTTC. Amino acid sequence: CASSLGQSQLPETQYF.

This chain links TRBV7-6 with TRBJ2-1; 10 nucleotides match TRBD2. CDR3 length equals 17 residues. Germline V gene lookup returns CDR1 SGHVS and CDR2 FNYEAQ. The ends lost 2 bases at V and 9 bases at J; junction bases unmatched: 13. The CDR3 region has the DNA TGTGCCAGCAGCTTAAAGTGGTCTAGCGGGAGCCGGGGTGAGCAGTTCTTC. This sequence encodes CASSLKWSSGSRGEQFF.

The J gene is TRBJ2-7, the V gene TRBV18; 7 bases map to TRBD1. Trimming at V came to 3 bases and at J to 7 bases, leaving 9 bases not matched to a gene. This CDR3 region has 14 residues. The germline CDR1 and CDR2 sequences are KGHSH and LQKENI. CDR3 region: CASSPGQRLIEQYF. CDR3 DNA: TGTGCCAGCTCACCGGGACAGCGCCTTATAGAGCAGTACTTC.